The rows below give T cell receptor beta chains drawn from one sample of a study of technical replicates of blood from a handful of donors. Assay used: immunoSEQ multiplex PCR; TCRdb lists only in-frame clones, some missing. The data contain tens of thousands of clones, 94% of them singletons. Sequencing input: T cells isolated from PBMCs. The receptors here all came from a human donor in good health. The CDR3 runs from the conserved cysteine through the conserved F or W. D genes are given only for firm matches. Some rows have no size entry. The others give once, few or many, or a class for an expanded clone.

clone size	V gene	J gene	D gene	CDR3 protein	CDR3 DNA
-	TRBV7-2	TRBJ1-5	TRBD1	CASSLAGQGNQPQHF	TGTGCCAGCAGCTTAGCGGGACAGGGCAATCAGCCCCAGCATTTT
-	TRBV4-3	TRBJ2-3	-	CASSQDTVTDTQYF	TGCGCCAGCAGCCAAGATACAGTAACAGATACGCAGTATTTT
-	TRBV19	TRBJ2-7	TRBD1	CASSILGQGFDQYF	TGTGCCAGTAGTATTTTAGGACAGGGCTTCGACCAGTACTTC
-	TRBV19	TRBJ2-7	TRBD1	CASSMRDRPSYEQYF	TGTGCCAGTAGTATGAGGGACAGGCCATCCTACGAGCAGTACTTC
-	TRBV5-1	TRBJ2-1	TRBD2	CASSRLERGLGEQFF	TGCGCCAGCAGCCGGTTGGAGCGGGGGTTGGGTGAGCAGTTCTTC
-	TRBV4-3	TRBJ2-6	-	CASSQVLSGANVLTF	TGCGCCAGCAGCCAAGTTCTCTCTGGGGCCAACGTCCTGACTTTC
-	TRBV28	TRBJ1-4	-	CASHGLREKLFF	TGTGCCAGCCACGGACTCCGTGAAAAACTGTTTTTT
-	TRBV7-3	TRBJ2-3	-	CASSFKGADTQYF	TGTGCCAGCAGCTTTAAGGGAGCGGATACGCAGTATTTT
-	TRBV5-1	TRBJ1-2	-	CASSHGALGRGYGYTF	TGCGCCAGCAGCCACGGGGCCCTGGGCAGGGGCTATGGCTACACCTTC
-	TRBV5-3	TRBJ2-7	TRBD2	CARSLDPLAVSSYEQYF	TGTGCCAGAAGCTTGGATCCTCTAGCGGTGAGCTCCTACGAGCAGTACTTC
-	TRBV7-9	TRBJ1-1	-	CASLLGSSTEAFF	TGTGCCAGCTTGCTCGGGAGCAGTACTGAAGCTTTCTTT
-	TRBV27	TRBJ2-7	-	CASSLRQHSYEQYF	TGTGCCAGCAGTCTTAGACAGCACTCCTACGAGCAGTACTTC
-	TRBV10-3	TRBJ1-3	-	CATTDTGSGNTIYF	TGTGCCACCACTGACACGGGCTCTGGAAACACCATATATTTT
-	TRBV19	TRBJ1-3	-	CASSSRGRSGNTIYF	TGTGCCAGTAGTAGCAGGGGTAGGTCTGGAAACACCATATATTTT
-	TRBV7-2	TRBJ2-5	-	CASSLISQGTQYF	TGTGCCAGCAGCTTAATTTCCCAGGGGACCCAGTACTTC
once	TRBV14	TRBJ1-1	-	CASSPGVTVEAFF	TGTGCCAGCAGCCCGGGGGTGACCGTTGAAGCTTTCTTT